This passage covers 27 T cell receptor beta chains from one sample sequenced in a study of cytomegalovirus exposure and HLA in healthy donors. PCR involved 60 Vbeta and 13 Jbeta primers. TCRdb's copy holds only in-frame clones and misses some; the assay was immunoSEQ multiplex PCR. The specimen's table records 20,000 to 25,000 clones. The sequencing input was PBMCs. The receptors originated from a man in his 60s in good health and CMV-seropositive.

The V and J genes are TRBV30 and TRBJ2-7; 7 bases fit TRBD2. CDR1 is GTSNPN and CDR2 is SVGIG in the germline V gene (reference sequence). The CDR3 is 17 residues long. The ends lost 0 bases at V and 4 bases at J; junction bases unmatched: 15. CDR3 protein: CAWSVGIAGEAKYEQYF. The DNA of the CDR3 is TGTGCCTGGAGTGTAGGAATAGCGGGCGAGGCCAAGTACGAGCAGTACTTC.

The chain carries TRBV4-1 and TRBJ2-3; possible D gene TRBD2, 6 bases. The CDR3 extends over 17 amino acids. Trimming took off 2 bases at V and 4 bases at J, with 19 bases between the two ends. CDR1 and CDR2 from the germline V gene are MGHRA and YSYEKL. Here the CDR3 reads CASSQLEGIGFADTQYF. In DNA, the CDR3 is TGCGCCAGCAGCCAATTGGAGGGAATAGGGTTCGCAGATACGCAGTATTTT.

The genes are TRBV5-1 and TRBJ1-2, with 11 positions matching TRBD1. CDR3 length: 15 residues. The J segment lost 8 bases and the V segment lost 4 bases, leaving 10 bases of the junction unmatched. CDR1 and CDR2 from the germline V gene are SGHRS and YFSETQ. Written as DNA, the CDR3 is TGCGCCAGCAGCGCAAAGGGACAGGGGGAGTTCGGCTACACCTTC. Translated, it gives CASSAKGQGEFGYTF.

This chain uses TRBV5-1 with TRBJ2-1; perhaps TRBD2 as D (6 bases). The CDR3 length is 18 residues. Looked up from germline, CDR1 is SGHRS and CDR2 is YFSETQ. Deletions cut 1 base from V and 1 base from J, with 18 bases between. CDR3 region: CASSLTGDSELSYNEQFF. CDR3 nucleotide sequence: TGCGCCAGCAGCTTGACCGGGGACTCCGAATTATCCTACAATGAGCAGTTCTTC.

The V gene is TRBV5-1, the J gene TRBJ1-1; no firm D call. Germline CDR1 SGHRS, CDR2 YFSETQ. The CDR3 runs to 12 residues. With 6 bases removed from V and 3 bases from J, the gap between germline ends came to 9 bases. CDR3 nucleotide sequence: TGCGCCAGCAAATGGGAGGACACTGAAGCTTTCTTT. Translated: CASKWEDTEAFF.

This rearrangement joins TRBV30 to TRBJ1-2; the match to TRBD1 covers 10 bases. V shed 3 bases, J shed 7 bases, and the junction held 5 bases outside the gene matches. Germline V gene lookup returns CDR1 GTSNPN and CDR2 SVGIG (reference sequence). The CDR3 totals 13 residues. CDR3 in amino acids: CAWRGQGQSGYTF. The CDR3, as DNA: TGTGCCTGGAGGGGACAGGGGCAAAGTGGCTACACCTTC.

The V gene is TRBV5-1, the J gene TRBJ2-2; 9 positions agree with TRBD1. After removal of 8 bases from V and 1 base from J, the junction contained 9 bases not matched to a gene. Per the germline V gene, CDR1 is SGHRS and CDR2 is YFSETQ. The CDR3 totals 16 residues. The CDR3 DNA reads TGCGCCAGTCAACAATCGGGACAGGGGAACACCGGGGAGCTGTTTTTT. It is translated as CASQQSGQGNTGELFF. The full variable domain, completed using reference TRBV5-1 and TRBJ2-2, is KAGVTQTPRYLIKTRGQQVTLSCSPISGHRSVSWYQQTPGQGLQFLFEYFSETQRNKGNFPGRFSGRQFSNSRSEMNVSTLELGDSALYLCASQQSGQGNTGELFFGEGSRLTVL.

The V and J genes are TRBV6-1 and TRBJ2-7, with D tentatively TRBD2 (5 bases). Per germline, CDR1 MNHNS and CDR2 SASEGT. V lost 3 bases to trimming and J lost 4 bases, with 7 bases between them. The CDR3 is made up of 12 amino acids. CDR3 nucleotides: TGTGCCAGCAGTGAGAGGGATTACGAGCAGTACTTC. Its translation: CASSERDYEQYF.

This chain joins TRBV6-5 and TRBJ2-7; 9 nucleotides align to TRBD1. This CDR3 spans 16 amino acids. The trim removed 0 bases at V and 2 bases at J, leaving 5 bases unmatched. Germline V gene sequence: CDR1 MNHEY, CDR2 SVGAGI. The CDR3 sequence is CASSYSGTGRAYEQYF. As DNA, the CDR3 is TGTGCCAGCAGTTACTCAGGGACAGGGAGGGCCTACGAGCAGTACTTC.

The CDR3 coding sequence is TGTGCCAGCAGGCCTAGGGGGAATCAGCCCCAGCATTTT. It translates to CASRPRGNQPQHF. V is TRBV6-5 and J is TRBJ1-5, with a weak D call TRBD1 (6 bases). Germline V CDR1 and CDR2: MNHEY, SVGAGI. The length of the CDR3 is 13 residues. Trimming pared 6 bases from V and 4 bases from J, leaving 10 bases between.

V and J are TRBV4-2 and TRBJ2-7, with 8 bases matching TRBD2. Germline V gene sequence: CDR1 LGHNA, CDR2 YNFKEQ. This CDR3 contains 15 residues. Losses at the gene ends were 11 bases for V and 0 bases for J; bases not matched to a gene: 12. The CDR3 DNA reads TGTGCCTTTGGTCAGCGTAGCGGGATCTCCTACGAGCAGTACTTC. Amino acid sequence: CAFGQRSGISYEQYF.

The rearrangement links TRBV6-6 to TRBJ2-3; 7 bases align to TRBD2. The CDR3 sequence is 14 residues long. CDR1 and CDR2 (germline): MNHNY, SVGAGI (reference sequence). J gave up 0 bases and V 5 bases, and 2 bases lay outside the gene matches. This chain's CDR3 is CASSQRGSTDTQYF. The CDR3 region has the DNA TGTGCCAGCAGTCAGCGGGGAAGCACAGATACGCAGTATTTT.

The V gene is TRBV5-1, the J gene TRBJ1-5; TRBD1 matches 7 bases. This CDR3 region has 15 residues. CDR1 is SGHRS and CDR2 is YFSETQ in the germline V gene. After removal of 2 bases from V and 4 bases from J, the junction contained 6 bases not matched to a gene. Written as DNA, the CDR3 is TGCGCCAGCAGCTTAGGGGACAGTAGAAATCAGCCCCAGCATTTT. The encoded protein is CASSLGDSRNQPQHF.

The J gene is TRBJ2-3, the V gene TRBV29-1; 8 bases fit TRBD1. The CDR3 totals 15 residues. V gave up 3 bases and J gave up 0 bases; unmatched junction bases: 5. Germline CDR1 is SQVTM and CDR2 is ANQGSEA. The CDR3 is CSVDQGAASTDTQYF. The CDR3 DNA follows: TGCAGCGTTGACCAGGGGGCGGCTAGCACAGATACGCAGTATTTT.

The chain is built from TRBV5-1 and TRBJ2-4; maybe TRBD1 (5 bases). The CDR3 has 15 amino acids. V lost 5 bases and J lost 0, with 12 bases in between. Germline lookup yields CDR1 SGHRS and CDR2 YFSETQ. CDR3: CASSPQELAKNIQYF. Here the CDR3 DNA reads TGCGCCAGCAGTCCACAGGAGCTAGCCAAAAACATTCAGTACTTC.

V gene TRBV6-5 combines with J gene TRBJ2-3, with D possibly TRBD1 on 5 matching bases. The germline CDR1 and CDR2 sequences are MNHEY and SVGAGI. Trimming stripped 2 bases from V and 0 bases from J, with 6 bases between. The CDR3 sequence is 14 residues long. Written as DNA, the CDR3 is TGTGCCAGCAGTTACGACAGAAGCACAGATACGCAGTATTTT. Protein: CASSYDRSTDTQYF.

The chain recombines TRBV5-1 with TRBJ2-1, with 7 nucleotides matching TRBD2. The V and J ends lost 4 bases and 5 bases, in that order; junction bases with no gene match: 9. CDR3 length: 15 residues. From germline, CDR1 is SGHRS and CDR2 YFSETQ. This CDR3 is CASSSGTIENNEQFF. The DNA for the CDR3 is TGCGCCAGCAGCAGCGGGACTATAGAGAACAATGAGCAGTTCTTC.

This chain links TRBV25-1 with TRBJ1-2, with TRBD1 as a possible D gene (5 bases). Germline CDR1 is MGHDK and CDR2 is SYGVNS. Between the trimmed V and J ends, which lost 4 bases and 5 bases, there was a span of 8 bases. CDR3 length equals 12 residues. The CDR3 nucleotides are TGTGCCAGCAGTGCCGGGGGGTATGGCTACACCTTC. It yields the protein CASSAGGYGYTF.

The chain has TRBV5-5 and TRBJ2-6; TRBD1 matches at 9 bases. This CDR3 has 18 residues. V shed 3 bases, J shed 4 bases, and the junction held 11 bases outside the gene matches. Germline CDR1 reads SGHKS; CDR2 reads YYEKEE (reference sequence). The CDR3 region has the DNA TGTGCCAGCAGCTCGTCCGGGACAGGGCTACCGGGGGCCAACGTCCTGACTTTC. This encodes CASSSSGTGLPGANVLTF.

The V and J genes are TRBV7-9 and TRBJ1-5, with D perhaps matching TRBD1 (6 bases). The CDR3 runs 16 residues. In germline, CDR1 is SEHNR, CDR2 FQNEAQ (reference sequence). Trimming removed 1 base from V and 2 bases from J, with 12 bases in between. The DNA for the CDR3 is TGTGCCAGCAGCTTAGGTCAGGGGTTAGGCAATCAGCCCCAGCATTTT. It specifies CASSLGQGLGNQPQHF.

V is TRBV19 and J is TRBJ2-2, with D tentatively TRBD2 (5 bases). CDR3 size: 11 residues. V gave up 7 bases and J gave up 9 bases, with 9 bases separating them. In germline, CDR1 is LNHDA, CDR2 SQIVND (reference sequence). The CDR3 nucleotides read TGTGCCAGTACAGAGGGTAGGGAGCTGTTTTTT. Translating gives CASTEGRELFF.

The chain carries TRBV7-2 and TRBJ2-2, with 8 bases lining up with TRBD2. V shed 5 bases and J 6 bases; nucleotides not matched to a gene: 11. The CDR3 has 16 amino acids. Germline CDR1 and CDR2: SGHTA and FQGNSA. The CDR3 DNA sequence: TGTGCCAGCAGCACCCGACCGGGACTAGTGGCCGGGGAGCTGTTTTTT. This encodes CASSTRPGLVAGELFF.

The J gene is TRBJ2-3, the V gene TRBV5-5; 9 positions agree with TRBD2. Germline V gene lookup returns CDR1 SGHKS and CDR2 YYEKEE (reference sequence). This CDR3 comprises 15 residues. The J segment lost 2 bases and the V segment lost 4 bases, leaving 5 bases of the junction unmatched. DNA for the CDR3: TGTGCCAGCAGCACCGGGACTAGCTACACAGATACGCAGTATTTT. Amino acid sequence: CASSTGTSYTDTQYF.

This sequence joins TRBV29-1 and TRBJ2-1, with TRBD1 identical over 8 bases. The germline V gene has CDR1 SQVTM and CDR2 ANQGSEA. Losses at the gene ends were 6 bases for V and 5 bases for J; bases not matched to a gene: 6. This CDR3 spans 13 amino acids. CDR3 DNA: TGCAGCGTCCAACAGACAGGGGACAATGAGCAGTTCTTC. It yields the protein CSVQQTGDNEQFF.

V gene TRBV6-1 combines with J gene TRBJ1-1; 7 bases agree with TRBD1. The germline CDR1 and CDR2 sequences are MNHNS and SASEGT. Trimming cost V 0 bases and J 3 bases; bases outside gene matches: 1. The CDR3 spans 14 residues. The CDR3 protein is CASSEAQGDTEAFF. The DNA for the CDR3 is TGTGCCAGCAGTGAAGCGCAGGGGGACACTGAAGCTTTCTTT.

V gene TRBV6-4 combines with J gene TRBJ1-2; 8 bases agree with TRBD1. The CDR3 totals 15 residues. Trimming cost V 5 bases and J 7 bases; bases outside gene matches: 12. Looked up from germline, CDR1 is MRHNA and CDR2 is SNTAGT. The CDR3 is CASSPRGQGGGGYTF. In nucleotides, the CDR3 is TGTGCCAGCAGTCCCCGCGGACAGGGAGGGGGTGGCTACACCTTC.

The chain uses TRBV5-1 and TRBJ2-7; 14 bases are shared with TRBD2. The ends lost 4 bases at V and 4 bases at J; junction bases unmatched: 7. Germline assignment: CDR1 SGHRS and CDR2 YFSETQ. The CDR3 sequence is 16 residues long. CDR3 in DNA: TGCGCCAGCAGCCTAGGACTAGCGGGAGGAAGGTACGAGCAGTACTTC. This codes for CASSLGLAGGRYEQYF. Together with reference TRBV5-1 and TRBJ2-7, the CDR3 gives the full variable domain: KAGVTQTPRYLIKTRGQQVTLSCSPISGHRSVSWYQQTPGQGLQFLFEYFSETQRNKGNFPGRFSGRQFSNSRSEMNVSTLELGDSALYLCASSLGLAGGRYEQYFGPGTRLTVT.